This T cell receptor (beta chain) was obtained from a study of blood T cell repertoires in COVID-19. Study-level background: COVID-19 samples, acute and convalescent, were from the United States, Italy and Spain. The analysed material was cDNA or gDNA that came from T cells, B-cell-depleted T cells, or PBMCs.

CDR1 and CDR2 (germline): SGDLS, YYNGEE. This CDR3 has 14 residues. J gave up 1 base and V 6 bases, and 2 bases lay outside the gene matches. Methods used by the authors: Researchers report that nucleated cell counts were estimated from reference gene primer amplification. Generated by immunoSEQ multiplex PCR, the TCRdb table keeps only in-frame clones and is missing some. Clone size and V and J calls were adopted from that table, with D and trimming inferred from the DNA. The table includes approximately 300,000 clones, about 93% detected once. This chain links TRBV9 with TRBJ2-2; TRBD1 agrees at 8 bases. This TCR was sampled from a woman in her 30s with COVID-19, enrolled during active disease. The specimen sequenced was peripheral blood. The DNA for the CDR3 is TGTGCCAGCACAGGGGGCTTGAACACCGGGGAGCTGTTTTTT. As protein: CASTGGLNTGELFF.